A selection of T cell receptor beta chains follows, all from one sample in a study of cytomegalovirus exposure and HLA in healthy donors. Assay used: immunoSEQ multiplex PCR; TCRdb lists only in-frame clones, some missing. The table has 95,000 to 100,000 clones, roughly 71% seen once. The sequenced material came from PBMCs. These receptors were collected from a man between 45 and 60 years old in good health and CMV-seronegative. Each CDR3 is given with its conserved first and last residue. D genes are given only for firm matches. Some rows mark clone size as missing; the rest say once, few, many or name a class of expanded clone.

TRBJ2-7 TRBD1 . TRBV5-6 TGTGCCAGCAGCCCCCAGATACAGGGGTACGAGCAGTACTTC CASSPQIQGYEQYF
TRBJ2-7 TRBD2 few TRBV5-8 TGTGCCAGCAGCCCCGCTAGCGGGGACGCCTACGAGCAGTACTTC CASSPASGDAYEQYF
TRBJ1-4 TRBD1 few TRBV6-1 TGTGCCAGCACCCCGACAGGGGAGGGGAGAAAACTGTTTTTT CASTPTGEGRKLFF
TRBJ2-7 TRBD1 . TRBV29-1 TGCAGCGGGATCCGGGACAGAGCCTACGAGCAGTACTTC CSGIRDRAYEQYF
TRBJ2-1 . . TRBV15 TGTGCCACCAGCAGCAGCCAGGGGCTCAATGAGCAGTTCTTC CATSSSQGLNEQFF
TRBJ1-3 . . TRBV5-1 TGCGCCAGCAGCGTGACTCCTTCTGGAAACACCATATATTTT CASSVTPSGNTIYF
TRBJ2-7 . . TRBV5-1 TGCGCCAGCAGCCGGCGCGCCGGGGATGGCGACTACGAGCAGTACTTC CASSRRAGDGDYEQYF
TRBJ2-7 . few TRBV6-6 TGTGCCAGCAGCCCCGACAGATACGAGCAGTACTTC CASSPDRYEQYF
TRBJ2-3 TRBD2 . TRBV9 TGTGCCAGCAGCGTGGGACTAGCGGGAGCATCTAGCACAGATACGCAGTATTTT CASSVGLAGASSTDTQYF
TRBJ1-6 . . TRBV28 TGTGCCAGCAGTTCTCCCCGCGGTGCAGAATCACCCCTCCACTTT CASSSPRGAESPLHF